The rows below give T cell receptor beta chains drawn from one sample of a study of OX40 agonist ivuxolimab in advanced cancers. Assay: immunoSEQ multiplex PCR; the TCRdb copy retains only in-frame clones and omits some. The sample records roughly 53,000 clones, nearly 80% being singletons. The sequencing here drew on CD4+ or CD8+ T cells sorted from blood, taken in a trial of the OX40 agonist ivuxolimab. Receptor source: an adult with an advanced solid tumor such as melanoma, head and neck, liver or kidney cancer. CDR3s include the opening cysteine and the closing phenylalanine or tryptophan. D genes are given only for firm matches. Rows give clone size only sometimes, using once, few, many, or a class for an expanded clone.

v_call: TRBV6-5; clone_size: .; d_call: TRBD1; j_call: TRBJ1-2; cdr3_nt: TGTGCCAGCAGTTACGTGACAGGGGGCCGCTATGGCTACACCTTC; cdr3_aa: CASSYVTGGRYGYTF
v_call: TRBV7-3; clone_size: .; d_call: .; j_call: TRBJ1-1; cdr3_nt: TGTGCCAGCAGCTTCTCGCGGAACACTGAAGCTTTCTTT; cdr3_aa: CASSFSRNTEAFF
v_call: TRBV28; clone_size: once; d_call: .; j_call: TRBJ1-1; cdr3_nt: TGTGCCAGCAGGTGGACGGGGTCCGGGGACACTGAAGCTTTCTTT; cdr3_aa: CASRWTGSGDTEAFF
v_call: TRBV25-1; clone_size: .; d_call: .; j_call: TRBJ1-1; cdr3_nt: TGTGCCAGCAGTGAGGGGTTTAGCAAAGCTTTCTTT; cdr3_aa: CASSEGFSKAFF
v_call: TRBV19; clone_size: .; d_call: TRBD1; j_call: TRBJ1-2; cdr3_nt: TGTGCCTTCTCCCGGGACAGGGACCGGGTAAGCTATGGCTACACCTTC; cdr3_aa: CAFSRDRDRVSYGYTF
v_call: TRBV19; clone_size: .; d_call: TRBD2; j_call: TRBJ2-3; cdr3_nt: TGTGCCAGCACGGGGACTAGCGGGAGGGCCGGGACAGATACGCAGTATTTT; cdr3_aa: CASTGTSGRAGTDTQYF
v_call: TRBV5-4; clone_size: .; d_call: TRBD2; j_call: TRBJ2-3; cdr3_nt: TGTGCCAGCAGCTCTGGGACTAGCGGGAAAGTAGATACGCAGTATTTT; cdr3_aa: CASSSGTSGKVDTQYF
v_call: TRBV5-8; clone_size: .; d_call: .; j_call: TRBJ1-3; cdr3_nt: TGTGCCAGCAGCTTGCCCGCGGGTCGCAACACCATATATTTT; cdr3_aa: CASSLPAGRNTIYF
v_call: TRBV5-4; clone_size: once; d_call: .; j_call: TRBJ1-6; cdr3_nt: TGTGCCAGCAGCCCCAGTAGCTCCTATAATTCACCCCTCCACTTT; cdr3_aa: CASSPSSSYNSPLHF
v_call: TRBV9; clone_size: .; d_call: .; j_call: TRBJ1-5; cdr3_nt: TGTGCCAGCAGCGTAGAAGGGGGAGAGTTCAATCAGCCCCAGCATTTT; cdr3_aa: CASSVEGGEFNQPQHF
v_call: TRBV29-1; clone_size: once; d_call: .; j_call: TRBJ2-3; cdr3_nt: TGCAGCGTTGAAGGCAGACTATCTAGCACAGATACGCAGTATTTT; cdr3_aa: CSVEGRLSSTDTQYF
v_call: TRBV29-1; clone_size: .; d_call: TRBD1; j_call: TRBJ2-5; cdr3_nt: TGCAGCGTTGAAGTGTGGGGACAGGCCACAGGGGAGACCCAGTACTTC; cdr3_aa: CSVEVWGQATGETQYF
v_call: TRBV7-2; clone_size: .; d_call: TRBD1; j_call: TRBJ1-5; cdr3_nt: TGTGCCAGCAGCCCCTGGACAGGGGGAAATCAGCCCCAGCATTTT; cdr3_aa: CASSPWTGGNQPQHF
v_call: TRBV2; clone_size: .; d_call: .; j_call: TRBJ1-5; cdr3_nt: TGTGCCAGCAGCGACGAGGGCCGAGGTCAGCCCCAGCATTTT; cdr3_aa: CASSDEGRGQPQHF
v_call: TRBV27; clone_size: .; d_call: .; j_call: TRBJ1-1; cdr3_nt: TGTGCCAGCAGTTTCCGGAGTGGGAACACTGAAGCTTTCTTT; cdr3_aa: CASSFRSGNTEAFF
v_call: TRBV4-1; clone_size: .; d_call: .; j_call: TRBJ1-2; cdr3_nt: TGCGCCAGCAGCCACAGGGGCGGCTACACCTTC; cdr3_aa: CASSHRGGYTF
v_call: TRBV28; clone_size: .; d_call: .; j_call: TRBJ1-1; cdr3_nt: TGTGCCAGCAACCTGCCCCGGGGAAACACTGAAGCTTTCTTT; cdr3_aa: CASNLPRGNTEAFF
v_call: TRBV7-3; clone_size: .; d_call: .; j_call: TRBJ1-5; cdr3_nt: TGTGCCAGCAGTCAATTATTAGGGCAGGGCGGGCAGCCCCAGCATTTT; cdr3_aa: CASSQLLGQGGQPQHF
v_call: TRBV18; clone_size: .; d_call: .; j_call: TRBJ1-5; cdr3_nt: TGTGCCAGCTCGCCCAGTAGCAATCAGCCCCAGCATTTT; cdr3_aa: CASSPSSNQPQHF
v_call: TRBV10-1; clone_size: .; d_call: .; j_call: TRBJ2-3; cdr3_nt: TGCGCCAGCAGTGAGGGTAGCGCCTCACGAGATACGCAGTATTTT; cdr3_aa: CASSEGSASRDTQYF
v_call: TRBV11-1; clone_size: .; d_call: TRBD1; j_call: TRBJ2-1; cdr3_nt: TGTGCCAGCAGCAGCAATCCGACAGGGTTTAACAATGAGCAGTTCTTC; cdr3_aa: CASSSNPTGFNNEQFF
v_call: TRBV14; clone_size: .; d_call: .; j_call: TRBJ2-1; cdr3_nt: TGTGCCAGCGCCCCCGGAGGGCTCCCCTACAATGAGCAGTTCTTC; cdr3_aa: CASAPGGLPYNEQFF
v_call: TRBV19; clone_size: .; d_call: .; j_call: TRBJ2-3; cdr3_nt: TGTGCCAGTAGTGGTCCCCGCACAGATACGCAGTATTTT; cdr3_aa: CASSGPRTDTQYF
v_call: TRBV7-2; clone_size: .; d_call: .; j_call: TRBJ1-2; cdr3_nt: TGTGCCAGCAACCCGAGGGGGGAAAACTATGGCTACACCTTC; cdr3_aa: CASNPRGENYGYTF
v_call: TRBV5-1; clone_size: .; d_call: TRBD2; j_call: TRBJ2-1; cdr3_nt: TGCGCCAGCAAAAGGGGAGGGGGGACTAGTCTACACAATGAGCAGTTCTTC; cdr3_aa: CASKRGGGTSLHNEQFF
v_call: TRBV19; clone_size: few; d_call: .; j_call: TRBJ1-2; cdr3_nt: TGTGCCAGTAGTATAGGGTCAGGAGCTAACTATGGCTACACCTTC; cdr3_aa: CASSIGSGANYGYTF